Only a few counts were recorded for the clone carrying this TCR beta chain. What it recognizes is unknown. The run of the v3.0 immunoSEQ assay was at survey level. Profiling relied on immunoSEQ multiplex PCR, and the TCRdb table lists in-frame clones only, not all of them. The data show more than 15,000 clones, 88% seen once. This CDR3 has 15 residues. Germline-derived CDR1 and CDR2 are SEHNR and FQNEAQ (reference sequence). The ends were cut back, 5 bases at V and 4 bases at J, with 15 bases in the middle. The data are from a study of long-term antiretroviral therapy in people with HIV. Findings and limits, study-wide: Although diversity increased after ART, it remained lower than in transplant donor controls. Samples were collected from about 2003 to 2017 under possibly less effective ART regimens.

Sampling of each donor yielded at least one pre-ART PBMC sample and at least two post-ART PBMC samples. Sequenced here: unsorted PBMCs, sampled 0.7 years before starting antiretroviral therapy. The clonotype originates from a man over 45 with HIV. The genes are TRBV7-9 and TRBJ1-5; no definite D call. CDR3 coding DNA: TGTGCCAGCAGCCGGTCAGTCTGGGAAAATCAGCCCCAGCATTTT. It encodes CASSRSVWENQPQHF.